These T cell receptor beta chains were read from a single sample in a study of T cell responses to AZD1222 COVID-19 vaccine. Assay: immunoSEQ multiplex PCR; the TCRdb copy retains only in-frame clones and omits some. The data show 100,000 to 130,000 clones, about nine tenths seen once. Sequencing used peripheral blood, obtained on day 0 of AZD1222 vaccination. The receptors originated from an adult in good health. Both conserved end residues are part of each CDR3. Each record gives: D gene, J gene, V gene, clone size, CDR3 DNA, CDR3 protein. A D gene is named only where the DNA matches it firmly. Rows give clone size only sometimes, using once, few, many, or a class for an expanded clone.

>-|TRBJ1-1|TRBV6-2/TRBV6-3|-
TGTGCCAGCAGTTACTCGAACACAGGCCTGACCCTGAGCACTGAAGCTTTCTTT
CASSYSNTGLTLSTEAFF
>TRBD1|TRBJ1-2|TRBV10-3|-
TGTGCCATCAGTGAGTCCGGGGACAGGTCCGGCTACACCTTC
CAISESGDRSGYTF
>-|TRBJ2-2|TRBV6-4|many
TGTGCCAGCAGTGACCACGGGGCGGACACCGGGGAGCTGTTTTTT
CASSDHGADTGELFF
>TRBD1|TRBJ1-2|TRBV5-4|-
TGTGCCAGCAGCCGGGGAGGGGGCAACTATGGCTACACCTTC
CASSRGGGNYGYTF
>TRBD1|TRBJ2-7|TRBV5-6|-
TGTGCCAGCAGGATCGGACAGGGGGACTACGAGCAGTACTTC
CASRIGQGDYEQYF
>-|TRBJ2-1|TRBV9|-
TGTGCCAGCAGCGCGAACAATGAGCAGTTCTTC
CASSANNEQFF
>-|TRBJ2-3|TRBV13|-
TGTGCCAGCAGCTCTCGATTGGCGGGGTCGACGCAGTATTTT
CASSSRLAGSTQYF
>-|TRBJ1-5|TRBV7-2|-
TGTGCCAGCAGCTTAGGGGTGGGGCGGTTTGATCAGCCCCAGCATTTT
CASSLGVGRFDQPQHF
>TRBD1|TRBJ2-7|TRBV24-1|-
TGTGCCACCAGTTCCTCACAGGGAATCGGGGACAGGGGGCCGTACGAGCAGTACTTC
CATSSSQGIGDRGPYEQYF
>-|TRBJ1-1|TRBV13|-
TGTGCCAGCAGCTCGGCACCCCGATCCGGGACTCCATTTACTGAAGCTTTCTTT
CASSSAPRSGTPFTEAFF
>TRBD2|TRBJ2-7|TRBV6-6|-
TGTGCCAGCAGTTACCAAACCGAGCGGGGGGGCAACGAGCAGTACTTC
CASSYQTERGGNEQYF
>-|TRBJ1-6|TRBV3-1/TRBV3-2|-
TGTGCCAGCAGCCAAGATATACCGAGCTCCTATAATTCACCCCTCCACTTT
CASSQDIPSSYNSPLHF
>-|TRBJ2-7|TRBV29-1|-
TGCAGCGTTGTCCAGTGGGGGGCGCAATACGAGCAGTACTTC
CSVVQWGAQYEQYF
>TRBD2|TRBJ2-1|TRBV3-1/TRBV3-2|few
TGTGCCAGCAGCCCCGGGGGGGCCTACAATGAGCAGTTCTTC
CASSPGGAYNEQFF
>-|TRBJ1-1|TRBV5-4|-
TGTGCCAGCAGCCAAAGGTCGAACACTGAAGCTTTCTTT
CASSQRSNTEAFF
>TRBD1|TRBJ1-2|TRBV24-1|-
TGTGCCACCAGTGATTCTCGGACAGGGACGAATGGCTACACCTTC
CATSDSRTGTNGYTF
>TRBD1|TRBJ1-2|TRBV6-5|-
TGTGCCAGCAGAGGACAGGCCTCCAGGTATGGCTACACCTTC
CASRGQASRYGYTF
>-|TRBJ1-3|TRBV5-1|-
TGCGCCAGCAGCTTGGACTGGGGATCCCGAGCAGGAAACACCATATATTTT
CASSLDWGSRAGNTIYF
>-|TRBJ1-5|TRBV27|-
TGTGCCAGCGGCATTCTCCTAGATCAGCCCCAGCATTTT
CASGILLDQPQHF
>-|TRBJ1-2|TRBV6-2/TRBV6-3|-
TGTGCCAGCAGCCTCCCGGGTTCCCCCGACGGCTACACCTTC
CASSLPGSPDGYTF
>TRBD2|TRBJ2-2|TRBV4-1|-
TGCGCCAGCAGCCAAGTGGTGGCTAGCGGGAGGGTTAGAGCCGGGGAGCTGTTTTTT
CASSQVVASGRVRAGELFF
>TRBD2|TRBJ2-1|TRBV6-6|-
TGTGCCAGCAGTTCCAACCCTAGCGGGGGGGGGAATGAGCAGTTCTTC
CASSSNPSGGGNEQFF
>TRBD2|TRBJ2-1|TRBV19|-
TGTGCCAGTAAAAACGGGGGGGACTTAAATTACAATGAGCAGTTCTTC
CASKNGGDLNYNEQFF
>-|TRBJ1-3|TRBV6-5|-
TGTGCCAGCAGGGCCCAAGGCACCATATATTTT
CASRAQGTIYF
>-|TRBJ1-1|TRBV7-3|few
TGTGCCAGCAGCTTACACATGAACACTGAAGCTTTCTTT
CASSLHMNTEAFF
>-|TRBJ1-1|TRBV9|-
TGTGCCAGCAGCGTAGATGGAGGGAACACTGAAGCTTTCTTT
CASSVDGGNTEAFF
>-|TRBJ1-2|TRBV29-1|-
TGCAGCGTTGAGCGGGCTAGCTATGGCTACACCTTC
CSVERASYGYTF
>-|TRBJ1-6|TRBV4-1|-
TGCGCCAGCAGACTCGCGACGGAGAATAATTCACCCCTCCACTTT
CASRLATENNSPLHF
>-|TRBJ1-5|TRBV10-2|once
TGCGCCAGCAGTGAGTTGGGGGGCCCGATTAGCAATCAGCCCCAGCATTTT
CASSELGGPISNQPQHF
>-|TRBJ2-7|TRBV7-8|-
TGTGCCAGCAGCCGGTGGCAGGGGGGGAATGAGCAGTACTTC
CASSRWQGGNEQYF
>TRBD2|TRBJ2-5|TRBV9|-
TGTGCCAGCAGCGTGGGACTAGCGGGAACCCAGCAAGAGACCCAGTACTTC
CASSVGLAGTQQETQYF
>TRBD1|TRBJ2-7|TRBV5-1|once
TGCGCCAGCAAATCCGGGACAGGTTTCTACGAGCAGTACTTC
CASKSGTGFYEQYF
>-|TRBJ2-2|TRBV12-3/TRBV12-4|-
TGTGCCAGCAGTACCGGCTTAGCCGGGGAGCTGTTTTTT
CASSTGLAGELFF
>-|TRBJ2-1|TRBV6-5|-
TGTGCCAGCGGATCAGGGGCCCTTACCTACAATGAGCAGTTCTTC
CASGSGALTYNEQFF
>-|TRBJ2-6|TRBV21-1|-
TGTGCCAGCAGCAAATTGGGCAACTCACGAGACTCTGGGGCCAACGTCCTGACTTTC
CASSKLGNSRDSGANVLTF
>-|TRBJ1-3|TRBV4-2|-
TGTGCCAGCAGCCAAGATAAGACCTCTGGAAACACCATATATTTT
CASSQDKTSGNTIYF
>TRBD1|TRBJ1-2|TRBV27|-
TGTGCCAGCAGTTTATCGGGGACAGCCTATGGCTACACCTTC
CASSLSGTAYGYTF
>TRBD2|TRBJ2-4|TRBV15|-
TGTGCCACCAGCAGAAGCGGGGGGGCCGGAGACATTCAGTACTTC
CATSRSGGAGDIQYF
>TRBD1|TRBJ1-2|TRBV11-2|-
TGTGCCAGCAGCTTAGATGGGACAGGGGGCTATGGCTACACCTTC
CASSLDGTGGYGYTF
>-|TRBJ2-3|TRBV11-3|-
TGTGCCAGCAGCTTAGGCGGTCTAGATACGCAGTATTTT
CASSLGGLDTQYF
>TRBD2|TRBJ2-1|TRBV29-1|-
TGCAGCTCCGGACTAGCGGGAGCGGGGTTCTTC
CSSGLAGAGFF
>TRBD1|TRBJ1-1|TRBV6-6|-
TGTGCCAGCAGGGACAGGGCTAGAAACACTGAAGCTTTCTTT
CASRDRARNTEAFF